The present T cell receptor (beta chain) was sequenced within a study of shared clonotypes between healthy human individuals. Libraries were prepared by immunoSEQ multiplex PCR; TCRdb keeps only in-frame clonotypes and omits some of them. The sample lists about 2.4 million clones; over 85% were seen once. The germline gives CDR1 LNHDA, CDR2 SQIVND (reference sequence). Between the trimmed V and J ends, which lost 5 bases and 7 bases, there was a span of 20 bases. The CDR3 has 16 residues. The clonotype was recovered from a young man in good health. Some clones in this sample may be carry-over from other donors' samples. The sample was naive CD4+ T cells from PBMCs. Subset described: CD45RA+ positively selected. The V and J genes are TRBV19 and TRBJ2-2, with D possibly being TRBD1 or TRBD2 (5 bases each). CDR3 region: CASSQSGPRRGGELFF. The CDR3 region has the DNA TGTGCCAGTAGTCAGTCGGGACCTCGAAGGGGCGGGGAGCTGTTTTTT.